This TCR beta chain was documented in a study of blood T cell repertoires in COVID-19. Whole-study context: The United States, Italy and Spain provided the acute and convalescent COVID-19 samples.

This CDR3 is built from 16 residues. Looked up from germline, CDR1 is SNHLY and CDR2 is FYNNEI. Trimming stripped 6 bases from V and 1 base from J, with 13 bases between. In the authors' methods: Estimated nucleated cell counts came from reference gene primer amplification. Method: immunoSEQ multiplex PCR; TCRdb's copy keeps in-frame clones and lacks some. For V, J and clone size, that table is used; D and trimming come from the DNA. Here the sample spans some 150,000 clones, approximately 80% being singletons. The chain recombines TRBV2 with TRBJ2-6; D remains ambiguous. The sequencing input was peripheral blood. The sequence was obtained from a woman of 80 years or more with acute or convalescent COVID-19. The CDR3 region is CASRASRKSGANVLTF. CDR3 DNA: TGTGCCAGCAGGGCCAGCAGGAAATCTGGGGCCAACGTCCTGACTTTC.